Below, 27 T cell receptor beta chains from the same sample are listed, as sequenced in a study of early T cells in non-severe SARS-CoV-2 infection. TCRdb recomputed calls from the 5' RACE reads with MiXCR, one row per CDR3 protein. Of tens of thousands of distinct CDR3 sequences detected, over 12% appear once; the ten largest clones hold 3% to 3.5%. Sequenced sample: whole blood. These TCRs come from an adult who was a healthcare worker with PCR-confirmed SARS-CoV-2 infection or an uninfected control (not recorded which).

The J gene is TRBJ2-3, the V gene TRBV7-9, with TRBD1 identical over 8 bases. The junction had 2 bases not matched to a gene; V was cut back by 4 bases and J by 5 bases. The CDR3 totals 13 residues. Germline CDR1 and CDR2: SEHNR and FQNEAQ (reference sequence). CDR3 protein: CASSYDRGDTQYF. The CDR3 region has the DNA TGTGCCAGCAGCTACGACAGGGGAGATACGCAGTATTTT.

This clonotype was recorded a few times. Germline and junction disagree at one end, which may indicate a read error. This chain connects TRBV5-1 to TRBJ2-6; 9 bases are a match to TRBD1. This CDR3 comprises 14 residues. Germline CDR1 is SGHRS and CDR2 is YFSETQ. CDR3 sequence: CASSSTGGANALTF. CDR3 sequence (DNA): TGCGCCAGCAGTTCGACAGGGGGGGCCAACGCCCTGACTTTC.

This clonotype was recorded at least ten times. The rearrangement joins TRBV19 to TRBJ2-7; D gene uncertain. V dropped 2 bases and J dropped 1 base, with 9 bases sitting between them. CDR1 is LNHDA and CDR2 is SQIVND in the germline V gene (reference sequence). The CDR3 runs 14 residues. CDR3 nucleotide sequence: TGTGCCAGTAGTATAACGGCAGTTTCCTACGAGCAGTACTTC. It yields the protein CASSITAVSYEQYF.

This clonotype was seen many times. This CDR3 is CASSYPGLAGGGFF. The DNA for the CDR3 is TGTGCCAGCAGTTACCCGGGACTAGCGGGGGGCGGGTTCTTC. The gene calls are TRBV28 and TRBJ2-1; 15 bases map to TRBD2. This CDR3 has 14 amino acids. After removal of 4 bases from V and 15 bases from J, the junction contained 7 bases not matched to a gene. Germline V gene data show CDR1 as MDHEN and CDR2 as SYDVKM.

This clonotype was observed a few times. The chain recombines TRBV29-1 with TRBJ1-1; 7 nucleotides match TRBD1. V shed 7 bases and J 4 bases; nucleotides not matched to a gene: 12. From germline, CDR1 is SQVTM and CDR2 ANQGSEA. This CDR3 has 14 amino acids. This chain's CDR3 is CSAWGQRGSTEAFF. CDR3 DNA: TGCAGCGCCTGGGGACAGCGGGGTTCCACTGAAGCTTTCTTT.

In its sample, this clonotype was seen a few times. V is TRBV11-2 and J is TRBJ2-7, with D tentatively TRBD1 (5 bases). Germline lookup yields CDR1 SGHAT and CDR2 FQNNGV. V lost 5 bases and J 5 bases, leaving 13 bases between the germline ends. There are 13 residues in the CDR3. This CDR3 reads CASSHRQGNEQYF. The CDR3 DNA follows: TGTGCCAGCAGCCACCGGCAGGGCAACGAGCAGTACTTC.

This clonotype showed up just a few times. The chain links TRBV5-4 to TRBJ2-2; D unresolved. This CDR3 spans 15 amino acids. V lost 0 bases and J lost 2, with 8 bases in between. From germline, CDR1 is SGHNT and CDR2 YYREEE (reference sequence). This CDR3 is CASSLAKINTGELFF. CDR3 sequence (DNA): TGTGCCAGCAGCTTGGCCAAGATCAACACCGGGGAGCTGTTTTTT.

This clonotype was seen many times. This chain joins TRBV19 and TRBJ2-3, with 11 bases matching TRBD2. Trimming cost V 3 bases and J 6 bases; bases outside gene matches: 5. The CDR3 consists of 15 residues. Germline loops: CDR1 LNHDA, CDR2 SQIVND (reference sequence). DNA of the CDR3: TGTGCCAGTAGTATTATAGCGGGGGGGCCCGATACGCAGTATTTT. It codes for CASSIIAGGPDTQYF.

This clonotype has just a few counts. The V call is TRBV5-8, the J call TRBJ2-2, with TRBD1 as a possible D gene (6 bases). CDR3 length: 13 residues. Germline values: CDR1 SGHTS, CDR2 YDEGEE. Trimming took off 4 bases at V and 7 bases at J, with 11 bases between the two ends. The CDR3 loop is CASSVGGRGELFF. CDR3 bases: TGTGCCAGCAGCGTTGGGGGCCGCGGGGAGCTGTTTTTT.

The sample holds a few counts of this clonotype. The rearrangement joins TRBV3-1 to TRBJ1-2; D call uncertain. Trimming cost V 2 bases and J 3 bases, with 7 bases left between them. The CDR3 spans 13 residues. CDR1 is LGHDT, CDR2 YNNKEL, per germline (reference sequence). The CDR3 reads CASSQTDHYGYTF. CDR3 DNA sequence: TGTGCCAGCAGCCAAACAGACCACTATGGCTACACCTTC.

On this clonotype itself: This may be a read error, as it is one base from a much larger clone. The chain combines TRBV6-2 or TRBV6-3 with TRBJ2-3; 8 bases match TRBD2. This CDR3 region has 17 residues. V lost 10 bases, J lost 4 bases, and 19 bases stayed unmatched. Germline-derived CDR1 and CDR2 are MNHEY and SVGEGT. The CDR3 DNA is TGTGCCACCCTAAGAAAGGTAGCGGGATCAGCATCAGATACGCAGTATTTT. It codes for CATLRKVAGSASDTQYF.

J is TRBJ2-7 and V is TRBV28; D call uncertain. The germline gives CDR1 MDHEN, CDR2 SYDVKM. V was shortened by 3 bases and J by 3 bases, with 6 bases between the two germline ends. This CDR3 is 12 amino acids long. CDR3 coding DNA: TGTGCCAGCAGTTTGAGGAACTACGAGCAGTACTTC. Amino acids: CASSLRNYEQYF. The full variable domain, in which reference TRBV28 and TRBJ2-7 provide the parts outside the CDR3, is DVKVTQSSRYLVKRTGEKVFLECVQDMDHENMFWYRQDPGLGLRLIYFSYDVKMKEKGDIPEGYSVSREKKERFSLILESASTNQTSMYLCASSLRNYEQYFGPGTRLTVT.

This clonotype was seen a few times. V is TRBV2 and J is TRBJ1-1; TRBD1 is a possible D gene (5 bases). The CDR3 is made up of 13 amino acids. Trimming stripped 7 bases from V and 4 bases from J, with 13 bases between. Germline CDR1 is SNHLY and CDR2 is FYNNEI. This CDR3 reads CASIRPGITEAFF. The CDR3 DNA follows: TGTGCCAGCATTCGTCCAGGGATCACTGAAGCTTTCTTT. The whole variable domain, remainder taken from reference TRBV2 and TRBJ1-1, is EPEVTQTPSHQVTQMGQEVILRCVPISNHLYFYWYRQILGQKVEFLVSFYNNEISEKSEIFDDQFSVERPDGSNFTLKIRSTKLEDSAMYFCASIRPGITEAFFGQGTRLTVV.

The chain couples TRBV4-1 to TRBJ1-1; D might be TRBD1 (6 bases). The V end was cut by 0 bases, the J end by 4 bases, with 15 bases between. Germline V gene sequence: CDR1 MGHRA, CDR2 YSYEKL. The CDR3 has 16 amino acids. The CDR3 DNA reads TGCGCCAGCAGCCAAGATTGGGCAGGGGAAACCACTGAAGCTTTCTTT. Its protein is CASSQDWAGETTEAFF.

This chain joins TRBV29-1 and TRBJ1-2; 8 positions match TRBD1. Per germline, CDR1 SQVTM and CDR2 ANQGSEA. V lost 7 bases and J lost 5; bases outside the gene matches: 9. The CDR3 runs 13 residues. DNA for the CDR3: TGCAGCGCAGGGACAGGCGGAGGGTATGGCTACACCTTC. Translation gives CSAGTGGGYGYTF.

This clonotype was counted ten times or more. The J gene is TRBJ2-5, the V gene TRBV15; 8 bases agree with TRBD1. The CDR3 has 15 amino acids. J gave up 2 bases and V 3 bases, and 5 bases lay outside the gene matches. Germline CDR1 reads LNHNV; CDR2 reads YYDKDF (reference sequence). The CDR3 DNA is TGTGCCACCAGCAGTAAGACAGGGGATCAAGAGACCCAGTACTTC. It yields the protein CATSSKTGDQETQYF. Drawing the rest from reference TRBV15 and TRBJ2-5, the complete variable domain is DAMVIQNPRYQVTQFGKPVTLSCSQTLNHNVMYWYQQKSSQAPKLLFHYYDKDFNNEADTPDNFQSRRPNTSFCFLDIRSPGLGDTAMYLCATSSKTGDQETQYFGPGTRLLVL.

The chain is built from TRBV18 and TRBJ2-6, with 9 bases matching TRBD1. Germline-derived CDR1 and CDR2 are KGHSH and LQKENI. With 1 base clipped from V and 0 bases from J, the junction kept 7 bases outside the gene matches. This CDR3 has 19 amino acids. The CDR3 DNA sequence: TGTGCCAGCTCACCACGGTCCGGGACAGGGAGCTCTGGGGCCAACGTCCTGACTTTC. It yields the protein CASSPRSGTGSSGANVLTF.

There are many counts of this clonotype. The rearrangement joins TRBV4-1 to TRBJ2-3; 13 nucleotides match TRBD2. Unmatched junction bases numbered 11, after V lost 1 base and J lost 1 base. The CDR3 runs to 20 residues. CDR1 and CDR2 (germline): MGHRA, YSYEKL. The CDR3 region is CASSQVGGTSGTRRTDTQYF. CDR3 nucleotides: TGCGCCAGCAGCCAAGTCGGAGGGACTAGCGGGACTAGACGCACAGATACGCAGTATTTT.

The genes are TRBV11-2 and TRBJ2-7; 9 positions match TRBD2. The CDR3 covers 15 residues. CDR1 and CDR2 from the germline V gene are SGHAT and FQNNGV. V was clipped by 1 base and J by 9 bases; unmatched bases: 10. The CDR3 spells CASSLVVSGGRRQYF. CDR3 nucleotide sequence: TGTGCCAGCAGCTTAGTTGTTAGCGGGGGTCGGCGGCAGTACTTC.

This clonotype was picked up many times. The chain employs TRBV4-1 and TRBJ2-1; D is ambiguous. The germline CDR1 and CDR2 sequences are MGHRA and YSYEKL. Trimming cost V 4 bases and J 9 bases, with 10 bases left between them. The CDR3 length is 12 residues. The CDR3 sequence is CASSPAGFEQFF. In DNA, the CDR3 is TGCGCCAGCAGCCCCGCCGGATTTGAGCAGTTCTTC.

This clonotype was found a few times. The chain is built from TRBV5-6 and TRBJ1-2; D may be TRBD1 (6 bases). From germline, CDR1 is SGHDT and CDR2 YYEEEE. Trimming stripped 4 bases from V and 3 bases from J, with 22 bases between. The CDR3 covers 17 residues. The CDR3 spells CASSPGRGAQSHYGYTF. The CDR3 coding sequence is TGTGCCAGCAGCCCTGGACGGGGGGCTCAGTCTCACTATGGCTACACCTTC.

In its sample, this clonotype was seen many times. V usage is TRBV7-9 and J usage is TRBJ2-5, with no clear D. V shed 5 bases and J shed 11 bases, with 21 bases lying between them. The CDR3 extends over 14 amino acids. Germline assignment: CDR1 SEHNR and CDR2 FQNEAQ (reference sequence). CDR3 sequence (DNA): TGTGCCAGCAGCCCAATAACCGGCGTTTTAGCTCAGTACTTC. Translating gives CASSPITGVLAQYF.

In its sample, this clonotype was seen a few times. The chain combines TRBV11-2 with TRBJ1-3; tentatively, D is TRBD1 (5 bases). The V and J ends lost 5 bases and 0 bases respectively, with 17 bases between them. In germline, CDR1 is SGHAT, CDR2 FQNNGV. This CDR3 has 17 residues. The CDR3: CASSTPRESSSGNTIYF. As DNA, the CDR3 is TGTGCCAGCAGCACCCCCAGGGAATCATCCTCTGGAAACACCATATATTTT.

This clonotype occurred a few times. CDR3 amino acids: CASSQARGRALTGELFF. The CDR3 region has the DNA TGTGCCAGCAGCCAAGCGAGGGGCAGGGCTCTCACCGGGGAGCTGTTTTTT. V is TRBV3-1 and J is TRBJ2-2, with D perhaps matching TRBD1 or TRBD2 (5 bases each). The V end lost 1 base, the J end lost 4 bases, and 16 bases lay between the germline ends. Per the germline V gene, CDR1 is LGHDT and CDR2 is YNNKEL (reference sequence). The CDR3 is 17 residues long.

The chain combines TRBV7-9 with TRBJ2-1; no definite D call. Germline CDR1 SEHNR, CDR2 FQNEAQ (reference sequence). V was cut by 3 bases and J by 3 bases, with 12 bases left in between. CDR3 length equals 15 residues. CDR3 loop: CASSFSANYYNEQFF. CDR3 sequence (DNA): TGTGCCAGCAGCTTCTCAGCGAACTACTACAATGAGCAGTTCTTC.

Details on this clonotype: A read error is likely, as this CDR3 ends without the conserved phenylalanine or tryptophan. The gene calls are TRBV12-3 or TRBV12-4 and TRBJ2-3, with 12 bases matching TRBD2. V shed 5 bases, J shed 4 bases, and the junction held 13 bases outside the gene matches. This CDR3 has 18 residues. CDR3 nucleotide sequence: TGTGCCAGCAGTGCCTCGACTAGCGGGAGAAAGTTCGCAGATACGCAGTATTCT. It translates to CASSASTSGRKFADTQYS.

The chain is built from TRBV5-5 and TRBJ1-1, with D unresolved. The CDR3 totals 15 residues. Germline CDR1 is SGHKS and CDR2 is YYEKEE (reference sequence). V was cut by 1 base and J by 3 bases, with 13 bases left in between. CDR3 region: CASSLTSGPYTEAFF. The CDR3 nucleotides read TGTGCCAGCAGCTTGACCTCCGGGCCATACACTGAAGCTTTCTTT.